These 16 T cell receptor beta chains came from one sample sequenced in a study of cytomegalovirus exposure and HLA in healthy donors. Measured with immunoSEQ multiplex PCR; TCRdb has only the in-frame clones, and not every one. Of 150,000 to 180,000 clones listed, approximately 86% were seen once; the top ten hold roughly 1.9%. Sequenced: PBMCs. The receptors were gathered from a human donor in good health.

CDR3 region: CASSLATGYYEQYF. The CDR3 DNA reads TGCGCCAGCAGCTTGGCCACAGGCTACTACGAGCAGTACTTC. The chain uses TRBV5-1 and TRBJ2-7; TRBD1 is a possible D gene (5 bases). With 0 bases removed from V and 3 bases from J, the gap between germline ends came to 10 bases. CDR1 and CDR2 (germline): SGHRS, YFSETQ. The CDR3 extends over 14 amino acids. The whole variable domain, remainder taken from reference TRBV5-1 and TRBJ2-7, is KAGVTQTPRYLIKTRGQQVTLSCSPISGHRSVSWYQQTPGQGLQFLFEYFSETQRNKGNFPGRFSGRQFSNSRSEMNVSTLELGDSALYLCASSLATGYYEQYFGPGTRLTVT.

The chain employs TRBV5-8 and TRBJ2-3, with D hard to call. Trimming cost V 0 bases and J 1 base, with 3 bases left between them. Looked up from germline, CDR1 is SGHTS and CDR2 is YDEGEE. The CDR3 is made up of 13 amino acids. CDR3 nucleotide sequence: TGTGCCAGCAGCTTGGGAGGCACAGATACGCAGTATTTT. Translated, it gives CASSLGGTDTQYF.

The rearrangement uses TRBV7-9 and TRBJ1-4; maybe TRBD1 (5 bases). The CDR3 covers 12 residues. The V end lost 7 bases, the J end lost 11 bases, and 14 bases lay between the germline ends. Germline V gives CDR1 SEHNR, CDR2 FQNEAQ (reference sequence). The CDR3 reads CASMGLGGKLFF. The CDR3 DNA reads TGTGCCAGCATGGGACTTGGGGGTAAACTGTTTTTT.

The V and J genes are TRBV28 and TRBJ2-6, with 10 bases matching TRBD1. CDR3 length: 17 amino acids. Germline values: CDR1 MDHEN, CDR2 SYDVKM. V was clipped by 8 bases and J by 2 bases; unmatched bases: 9. The CDR3 protein is CASRGGTGDAGANVLTF. The CDR3 nucleotides read TGTGCCAGCCGGGGGGGGACAGGGGATGCTGGGGCCAACGTCCTGACTTTC.

This rearrangement joins TRBV9 to TRBJ2-2; D is possibly TRBD1 (5 bases). V was clipped by 1 base and J by 4 bases, with 11 bases between them. The CDR3 spans 15 residues. CDR1 and CDR2 from the germline V gene are SGDLS and YYNGEE. CDR3 in amino acids: CASSVSWGTTGELFF. The CDR3 DNA is TGTGCCAGCAGCGTATCATGGGGCACCACCGGGGAGCTGTTTTTT.

V gene TRBV6-1 combines with J gene TRBJ1-1, with TRBD1 matching 9 bases. CDR1 is MNHNS and CDR2 is SASEGT in the germline V gene. This CDR3 is built from 13 residues. The J segment lost 9 bases and the V segment lost 1 base, leaving 3 bases of the junction unmatched. For the CDR3, the DNA is TGTGCCAGCAGTGAAGGGGACAGGGCTAAAGCTTTCTTT. Protein product: CASSEGDRAKAFF.

The chain has TRBV7-2 and TRBJ2-1; 8 nucleotides match TRBD2. Germline CDR1 reads SGHTA; CDR2 reads FQGNSA. This CDR3 region has 16 residues. The J segment lost 3 bases and the V segment lost 3 bases, leaving 7 bases of the junction unmatched. CDR3 region: CASSFVPGGSYNEQFF. The CDR3 DNA reads TGTGCCAGCAGCTTCGTTCCGGGGGGGAGCTACAATGAGCAGTTCTTC.

The chain carries TRBV18 and TRBJ1-6; D unclear. The V end lost 3 bases, the J end lost 6 bases, and 15 bases lay between the germline ends. Germline assignment: CDR1 KGHSH and CDR2 LQKENI. The CDR3 has 16 residues. The CDR3 loop reads CASSPDVALPNSPLHF. The CDR3 DNA is TGTGCCAGCTCACCGGACGTAGCGTTGCCTAATTCACCCCTCCACTTT.

The V and J genes are TRBV15 and TRBJ1-5; D is perhaps TRBD1 (5 bases). The CDR3 covers 12 residues. Between the trimmed V and J ends, which lost 8 bases and 8 bases, there was a span of 13 bases. CDR1 and CDR2 from the germline V gene are LNHNV and YYDKDF (reference sequence). This CDR3 is CATGGGLEPQHF. The DNA of the CDR3 is TGTGCCACCGGGGGGGGTTTGGAGCCCCAGCATTTT.

This rearrangement joins TRBV29-1 to TRBJ2-3, with D maybe TRBD2 (6 bases). Per germline, CDR1 SQVTM and CDR2 ANQGSEA. Trimming cost V 0 bases and J 0 bases, with 13 bases left between them. This CDR3 spans 16 amino acids. DNA of the CDR3: TGCAGCGTTGAAGAGGGACTCTTGCCTAGCACAGATACGCAGTATTTT. Protein: CSVEEGLLPSTDTQYF.

V gene TRBV28 combines with J gene TRBJ1-1, with D hard to call. The CDR3 runs 15 residues. The V gene lost 2 bases and the J gene lost 1 base, with 11 bases spanning the gap. Per the germline V gene, CDR1 is MDHEN and CDR2 is SYDVKM. The CDR3 DNA follows: TGTGCCAGCAGTTTACTGGGCACCTCGAACACTGAAGCTTTCTTT. Translation gives CASSLLGTSNTEAFF.

The chain recombines TRBV4-3 with TRBJ2-3, with D perhaps TRBD1 (5 bases). The germline V gene encodes CDR1 LGHNA and CDR2 YSLEER. The V and J ends lost 3 bases and 7 bases respectively, with 11 bases between them. The CDR3 sequence is 13 residues long. Written as DNA, the CDR3 is TGCGCCAGCAGCCAGGAGACAGACCATACGCAGTATTTT. As protein: CASSQETDHTQYF.

The rearrangement joins TRBV29-1 to TRBJ2-1; 11 bases match TRBD2. From germline, CDR1 is SQVTM and CDR2 ANQGSEA. CDR3 length: 13 residues. The junction had 2 bases not matched to a gene; V was cut back by 1 base and J by 9 bases. This CDR3 is CSVEGLAGFEQFF. The CDR3 nucleotides are TGCAGCGTTGAAGGACTAGCGGGGTTTGAGCAGTTCTTC.

The J gene is TRBJ1-1, the V gene TRBV7-8; D gene unclear. This CDR3 comprises 14 residues. CDR1 SGHVS and CDR2 FQNEAQ come from the germline V gene. V was shortened by 11 bases and J by 0 bases, with 16 bases between the two germline ends. The CDR3 bases are TGTGCCGCAGGAAACGGCCTAATGAACACTGAAGCTTTCTTT. Protein product: CAAGNGLMNTEAFF.

This clone was counted between two and nine times. V is TRBV6-6 and J is TRBJ2-7; weak D call: TRBD2 (6 bases). Per the germline V gene, CDR1 is MNHNY and CDR2 is SVGAGI (reference sequence). V was trimmed by 5 bases and J by 7 bases, leaving 12 bases between them. The CDR3 is 12 residues long. This chain's CDR3 is CASSPGLHEQYF. DNA for the CDR3: TGTGCCAGCAGTCCGGGACTTCATGAGCAGTACTTC.

CDR3 sequence (DNA): TGTGCCAGCAGCAAATGGGACAGAGGTTCCTACGAGCAGTACTTC. Its protein is CASSKWDRGSYEQYF. The chain is built from TRBV7-2 and TRBJ2-7, with 7 bases matching TRBD1. Germline values: CDR1 SGHTA, CDR2 FQGNSA. CDR3 size: 15 residues. Trimming took 5 bases from V and 1 from J; bases not matched to a gene: 8.